This TCR beta chain stems from a study of PD-1 blockade in classical Hodgkin lymphoma. Study-wide results and caveats: At C4D1, TCR diversity had climbed significantly for CD4+ cells, though not for CD8+ cells. Lower baseline TCR diversity was reported for newly diagnosed patients than for healthy donors. Why repertoires differed is undefined; disease activity or prior therapy possibly contributed. Lower baseline TCR diversity marked trial partial responders and progressors.

The method was immunoSEQ multiplex PCR; TCRdb's version includes in-frame clones alone and lacks a portion of them. The table has 96,000 or so clones, approximately 94% seen once; the top ten hold less than 2%. With respect to this clone: Its antigen remains unidentified.

The time point is: cycle 4 day 1 (C4D1), after more than 5 weeks of nivolumab. Relapses following autologous stem cell transplantation were seen in all patients, with brentuximab vedotin exposure varying. In germline, CDR1 is KGHSH, CDR2 LQKENI. V was cut by 6 bases and J by 2 bases, with 11 bases left in between. The CDR3 extends over 14 amino acids. The gene calls are TRBV18 and TRBJ1-5; D possibly corresponds to TRBD1 (6 bases). The receptor was isolated from a human donor with classical Hodgkin lymphoma. The specimen comprised peripheral blood mononuclear cells (PBMCs), sampled before the fourth cycle of nivolumab. The CDR3 DNA reads TGTGCCAGCTCCCCAAACAGGGGCAATCAGCCCCAGCATTTT. The encoded protein is CASSPNRGNQPQHF. The whole variable domain, filled in from reference TRBV18 and TRBJ1-5, reads NAGVMQNPRHLVRRRGQEARLRCSPMKGHSHVYWYRQLPEEGLKFMVYLQKENIIDESGMPKERFSAEFPKEGPSILRIQQVVRGDSAAYFCASSPNRGNQPQHFGDGTRLSIL.